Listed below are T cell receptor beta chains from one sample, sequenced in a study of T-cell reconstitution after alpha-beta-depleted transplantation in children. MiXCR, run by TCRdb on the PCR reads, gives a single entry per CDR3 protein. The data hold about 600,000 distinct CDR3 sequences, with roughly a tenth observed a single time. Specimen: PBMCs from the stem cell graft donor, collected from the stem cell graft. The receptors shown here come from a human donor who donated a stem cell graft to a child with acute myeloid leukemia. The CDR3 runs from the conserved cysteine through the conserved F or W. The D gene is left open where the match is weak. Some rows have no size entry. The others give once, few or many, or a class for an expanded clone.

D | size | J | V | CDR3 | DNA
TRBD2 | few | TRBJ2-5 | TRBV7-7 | CASSLVAGGGERRETQYF | TGTGCTAGCAGCTTAGTGGCGGGAGGAGGGGAACGTAGAGAGACCCAGTACTTC
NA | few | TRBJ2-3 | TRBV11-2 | CASSSPWGGTQYF | TGTGCCAGCAGCTCTCCTTGGGGCGGTACGCAGTATTTT
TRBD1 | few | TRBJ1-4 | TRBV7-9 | CASRRQGDEKLFF | TGTGCCAGCAGACGACAGGGAGATGAAAAACTGTTTTTT
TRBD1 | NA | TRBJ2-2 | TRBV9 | CASSVGQGPAFPGELFF | TGTGCCAGCAGCGTCGGACAGGGGCCGGCTTTTCCCGGGGAGCTGTTTTTT
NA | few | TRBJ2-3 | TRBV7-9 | CASSLIPGAEGQYF | TGTGCCAGCAGCTTAATTCCAGGGGCTGAGGGGCAGTATTTT
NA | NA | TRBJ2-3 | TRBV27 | CASSRQYTDTQYF | TGTGCCAGCAGCCGCCAGTACACAGATACGCAGTATTTT
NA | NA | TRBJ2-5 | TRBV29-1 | CSVVVAGGGTQYF | TGCAGCGTTGTGGTTGCGGGTGGCGGGACCCAGTACTTC
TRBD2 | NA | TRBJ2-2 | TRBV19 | CASSQLAASTGELFF | TGTGCCAGTAGTCAACTAGCGGCGTCCACCGGGGAGCTGTTTTTT
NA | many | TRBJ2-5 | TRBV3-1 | CASSQAGGETQYF | TGTGCCAGCAGCCAAGCTGGAGGAGAGACCCAGTACTTC
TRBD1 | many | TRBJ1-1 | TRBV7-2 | CASSGGQGRERSEAFF | TGTGCCAGCAGCGGCGGACAGGGGCGGGAAAGGTCTGAAGCTTTCTTT
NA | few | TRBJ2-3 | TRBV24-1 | CATSDLVQTQYF | TGTGCCACCAGTGATTTGGTACAGACGCAGTATTTT
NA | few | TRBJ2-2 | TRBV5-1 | CASSPTVPENTGELFF | TGCGCCAGCAGCCCTACCGTCCCCGAAAACACCGGGGAGCTGTTTTTT
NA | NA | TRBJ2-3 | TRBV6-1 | CASAIGPHTDTQYF | TGTGCCAGCGCAATCGGGCCGCACACAGATACGCAGTATTTT
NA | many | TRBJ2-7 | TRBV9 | CASSVAPGLSYEQYF | TGTGCCAGCAGCGTAGCCCCAGGGCTCTCCTACGAGCAGTACTTC
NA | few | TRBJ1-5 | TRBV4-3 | CASSQGRDKPQHF | TGCGCCAGCAGCCAGGGCAGGGATAAGCCCCAGCATTTT
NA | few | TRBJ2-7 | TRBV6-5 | CASSYQYGFDEQYF | TGTGCCAGCAGTTATCAATATGGGTTTGACGAGCAGTACTTC
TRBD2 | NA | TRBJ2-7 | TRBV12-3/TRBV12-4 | CASSLTSGKSLEQYF | TGTGCCAGCAGCCTTACTAGCGGGAAGTCCCTCGAGCAGTACTTC
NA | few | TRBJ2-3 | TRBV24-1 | CATSPAGPNTQYF | TGTGCCACCAGTCCCGCGGGCCCGAATACGCAGTATTTT
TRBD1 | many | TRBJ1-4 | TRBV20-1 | CSAPQGGVRRNEKLFF | TGCAGTGCTCCCCAGGGGGGGGTCAGGCGGAATGAAAAACTGTTTTTT
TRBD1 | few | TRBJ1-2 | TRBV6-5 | CASSYSKGQNGGYTF | TGTGCCAGCAGTTACTCGAAGGGACAGAATGGTGGCTACACCTTC
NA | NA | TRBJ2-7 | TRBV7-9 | CASSLVVDEQYF | TGTGCCAGCAGCTTAGTAGTCGACGAGCAGTACTTC
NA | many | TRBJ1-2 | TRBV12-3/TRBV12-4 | CASSPDGQLGYTF | TGTGCCAGCAGCCCCGACGGCCAACTAGGCTACACCTTC
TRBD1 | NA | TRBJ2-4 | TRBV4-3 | CASSQDLTGGANIQYF | TGCGCCAGCAGCCAAGACCTGACAGGGGGCGCGAACATTCAGTACTTC
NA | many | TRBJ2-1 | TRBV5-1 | CASSLTTGYNEQFF | TGCGCCAGCAGCCTTACTACGGGGTACAATGAGCAGTTCTTC
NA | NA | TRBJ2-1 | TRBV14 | CASSRPWWGGAYNEQFF | TGTGCCAGCAGCCGACCATGGTGGGGTGGCGCCTACAATGAGCAGTTCTTC
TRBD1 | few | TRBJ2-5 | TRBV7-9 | CASSSPGGPRALF | TGTGCCAGCAGCTCCCCAGGGGGCCCTCGAGCCCTCTTC
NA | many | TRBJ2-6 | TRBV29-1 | CSVVAPSGANVLTF | TGCAGCGTTGTGGCCCCCTCTGGGGCCAACGTCCTGACTTTC
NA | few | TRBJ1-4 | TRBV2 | CASSVGAKREKLFF | TGTGCCAGCAGTGTGGGCGCTAAGCGTGAAAAACTGTTTTTT
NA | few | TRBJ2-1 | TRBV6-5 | CASSYSSLSMNNEQFF | TGTGCCAGCAGTTACTCGAGTCTGTCCATGAACAATGAGCAGTTCTTC
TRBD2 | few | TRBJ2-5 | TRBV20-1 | CSARDPFKTSRETQYF | TGCAGTGCTAGAGATCCCTTTAAGACTAGCAGGGAGACCCAGTACTTC
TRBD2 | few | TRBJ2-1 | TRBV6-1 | CASSEHSTSPYNEQFF | TGTGCCAGCAGTGAGCACTCGACTAGCCCCTACAATGAGCAGTTCTTC
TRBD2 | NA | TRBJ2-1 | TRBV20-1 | CSSTLMGGPVDEQFF | TGCAGTTCTACCCTTATGGGAGGGCCAGTAGATGAGCAGTTCTTC
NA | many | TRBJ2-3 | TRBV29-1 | CSVTGMGSRDTQYF | TGCAGCGTTACCGGGATGGGGTCCAGGGATACGCAGTATTTT
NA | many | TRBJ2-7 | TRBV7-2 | CASSVGQGGYEQYF | TGTGCCAGCAGCGTAGGGCAGGGAGGCTACGAGCAGTACTTC
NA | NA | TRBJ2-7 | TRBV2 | CASSENSLGYEQYF | TGTGCCAGCAGTGAAAACTCTCTCGGGTACGAGCAGTACTTC
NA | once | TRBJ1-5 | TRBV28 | CASSSGQPYNQPQHF | TGTGCCAGCAGCTCCGGGCAGCCCTACAATCAGCCCCAGCATTTT
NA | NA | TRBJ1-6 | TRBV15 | CATSRDLGDPRSPLHF | TGTGCCACCAGCAGAGATCTGGGGGACCCGAGGTCACCCCTCCACTTT
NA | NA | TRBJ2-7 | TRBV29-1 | CSGGGGGGSYEQYF | TGCAGCGGTGGGGGGGGAGGGGGCTCCTACGAGCAGTACTTC
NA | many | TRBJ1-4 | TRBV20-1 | CSAPASNEKLFF | TGCAGTGCGCCCGCTTCGAATGAAAAACTGTTTTTT
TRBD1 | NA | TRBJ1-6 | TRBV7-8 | CASSLRTGATDSPLHF | TGTGCCAGCAGCCTGCGGACAGGGGCGACGGATTCACCCCTCCACTTT
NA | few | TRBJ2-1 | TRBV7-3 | CASSRRQASDEQFF | TGTGCCAGCAGCCGTCGACAGGCTTCCGATGAGCAGTTCTTC
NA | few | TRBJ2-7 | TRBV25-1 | CASSLREFYEQYF | TGTGCCAGCAGTCTCCGGGAGTTTTACGAGCAGTACTTC
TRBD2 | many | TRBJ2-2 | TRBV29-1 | CSVDGRGANTGELFF | TGCAGCGTTGATGGGCGGGGGGCCAATACCGGGGAGCTGTTTTTT